These 27 T cell receptor beta chains were sequenced from one sample in a study of technical replicates of blood from several donors. Repertoires were generated with immunoSEQ multiplex PCR, while TCRdb's copy carries only in-frame clones and drops some. Found here are roughly 52,000 clones, 90% to 95% of them singletons; the top ten hold approximately 3.4%. Sequenced: PBMCs. These receptors were taken from a human donor in good health. Some clones in this sample may be carry-over from other donors' samples.

V usage is TRBV5-1 and J usage is TRBJ2-3, with D unclear. V was trimmed by 4 bases and J by 6 bases, leaving 15 bases between them. The CDR3 has 14 amino acids. The germline V gene encodes CDR1 SGHRS and CDR2 YFSETQ. CDR3 nucleotides: TGCGCCAGCAGCCTACAAACTACACTTGATACGCAGTATTTT. Translation gives CASSLQTTLDTQYF.

V usage is TRBV5-4 and J usage is TRBJ2-7; TRBD1 might be the D (5 bases). V was cut by 4 bases and J by 5 bases, with 19 bases left in between. Germline CDR1 and CDR2: SGHNT and YYREEE (reference sequence). CDR3 size: 15 residues. CDR3: CASSPGSTALHEQYF. For the CDR3, the DNA is TGTGCCAGCAGCCCCGGGTCGACAGCGTTGCACGAGCAGTACTTC.

The chain recombines TRBV5-1 with TRBJ2-3; 7 bases line up with TRBD1. Germline V gene data show CDR1 as SGHRS and CDR2 as YFSETQ. Unmatched junction bases numbered 8, after V lost 0 bases and J lost 7 bases. This CDR3 region has 15 residues. CDR3 DNA: TGCGCCAGCAGCTTGGGACAGGGCCGTTTTAATACGCAGTATTTT. This encodes CASSLGQGRFNTQYF.

This clone was counted once. The gene calls are TRBV27 and TRBJ2-7; TRBD1 might be the D (7 bases). The V gene's germline CDR1 is MNHEY and CDR2 SMNVEV (reference sequence). This CDR3 contains 13 residues. V lost 4 bases to trimming and J lost 1 base, with 8 bases between them. The CDR3 nucleotides are TGTGCCAGCAGTTCAGGGGGGTCCTACGAGCAGTACTTC. This translates into CASSSGGSYEQYF.

This chain connects TRBV9 to TRBJ2-3; no reliable D call. The CDR3 contains 14 residues. Deletions cut 5 bases from V and 1 base from J, with 11 bases between. CDR1 and CDR2 from the germline V gene are SGDLS and YYNGEE. The CDR3 spells CASSRGYRTDTQYF. The CDR3 DNA reads as TGTGCCAGCAGTCGCGGTTATCGCACAGATACGCAGTATTTT.

The chain has TRBV6-5 and TRBJ1-1, with 9 bases matching TRBD1. The CDR3 is 16 residues long. Per germline, CDR1 MNHEY and CDR2 SVGAGI. V trimming: 3 bases; J trimming: 0 bases; junction bases outside the gene matches: 5. The CDR3 DNA reads TGTGCCAGCAGTTATGTGGGACAGGGCATGAACACTGAAGCTTTCTTT. Protein sequence: CASSYVGQGMNTEAFF.

This chain connects TRBV9 to TRBJ1-6; a weak D match, TRBD1 (6 bases). CDR3 length: 17 residues. V was trimmed by 0 bases and J by 0 bases, leaving 10 bases between them. Germline loops: CDR1 SGDLS, CDR2 YYNGEE. The CDR3 sequence: CASSVGGQSSYNSPLHF. In DNA form, the CDR3 reads TGTGCCAGCAGCGTAGGGGGGCAGAGCTCCTATAATTCACCCCTCCACTTT. Filled out from reference TRBV9 and TRBJ1-6, the complete variable domain reads DSGVTQTPKHLITATGQRVTLRCSPRSGDLSVYWYQQSLDQGLQFLIQYYNGEERAKGNILERFSAQQFPDLHSELNLSSLELGDSALYFCASSVGGQSSYNSPLHFGNGTRLTVT.

The chain employs TRBV30 and TRBJ2-7; 8 nucleotides agree with TRBD2. Germline V CDR1 and CDR2: GTSNPN, SVGIG (reference sequence). The length of the CDR3 is 13 residues. Trimming cost V 4 bases and J 4 bases; bases outside gene matches: 6. This CDR3 reads CAWTSGSHYEQYF. In DNA form, the CDR3 reads TGTGCCTGGACCAGCGGGAGCCATTACGAGCAGTACTTC.

This clone has only one observation. The chain recombines TRBV4-3 with TRBJ1-5; the D gene is possibly TRBD1 (5 bases). This CDR3 spans 15 amino acids. Germline V CDR1 and CDR2: LGHNA, YSLEER. V lost 1 base, J lost 4 bases, and 11 bases lay in between. In nucleotides, the CDR3 is TGCGCCAGCAGCCAAGCAATAGGACATAATCAGCCCCAGCATTTT. Amino acids: CASSQAIGHNQPQHF.

V usage is TRBV29-1 and J usage is TRBJ2-6, with D unresolved. CDR1 is SQVTM and CDR2 is ANQGSEA in the germline V gene. V lost 3 bases and J lost 0, with 9 bases in between. The CDR3 runs to 15 residues. The CDR3 region is CSVDFGASGANVLTF. The CDR3, as DNA: TGCAGCGTTGATTTCGGTGCCTCTGGGGCCAACGTCCTGACTTTC.

This clone was counted a single time. This chain connects TRBV9 to TRBJ2-6; 12 bases agree with TRBD1. The CDR3 contains 19 residues. V trimming: 3 bases; J trimming: 1 base; junction bases outside the gene matches: 8. CDR1 and CDR2 (germline): SGDLS, YYNGEE. The CDR3, as DNA: TGTGCCAGCAGCGATCCCCCGGGACAGGGGGCATCTGGGGCCAACGTCCTGACTTTC. Protein sequence: CASSDPPGQGASGANVLTF.

V is TRBV2 and J is TRBJ2-2; a weak D match, TRBD1 (7 bases). V was trimmed by 5 bases and J by 7 bases, leaving 17 bases between them. CDR1 is SNHLY and CDR2 is FYNNEI in the germline V gene. The CDR3 extends over 15 amino acids. CDR3 DNA: TGTGCCAGCAGTCCCACCAGGGGGGTGGGCGGGGAGCTGTTTTTT. Encoded protein: CASSPTRGVGGELFF.

A single count supports this clone. V is TRBV7-2 and J is TRBJ1-2; a weak D match, TRBD1 (6 bases). CDR3 length: 16 residues. Germline loops: CDR1 SGHTA, CDR2 FQGNSA. V shed 5 bases and J shed 4 bases, with 20 bases lying between them. The CDR3 spells CASSPHPPIRGYGYTF. The CDR3 DNA is TGTGCCAGCAGCCCCCATCCCCCAATCAGGGGCTATGGCTACACCTTC. Full variable domain (remainder filled in from reference TRBV7-2 and TRBJ1-2): GAGVSQSPSNKVTEKGKDVELRCDPISGHTALYWYRQSLGQGLEFLIYFQGNSAPDKSGLPSDRFSAERTGGSVSTLTIQRTQQEDSAVYLCASSPHPPIRGYGYTFGSGTRLTVV.

The rearrangement links TRBV5-4 to TRBJ1-1; TRBD1 aligns across 10 bases. CDR1 and CDR2 (germline): SGHNT, YYREEE (reference sequence). This CDR3 is 15 amino acids long. Germline trimming cut 4 bases from V and 4 bases from J; bases unmatched to any gene: 7. The CDR3 nucleotides read TGTGCCAGCAGCCGAGACAGGGGGCAGGCCACTGAAGCTTTCTTT. Translated: CASSRDRGQATEAFF.

The rearrangement links TRBV9 to TRBJ1-2; the D gene is possibly TRBD1 (6 bases). Germline V gives CDR1 SGDLS, CDR2 YYNGEE. V was clipped by 3 bases and J by 7 bases, with 13 bases between them. The CDR3 sequence is 13 residues long. The CDR3 region is CASSEGVVSGYTF. The CDR3 nucleotides are TGTGCCAGCAGCGAGGGGGTAGTTAGTGGCTACACCTTC.

The sample holds one count of this clone. This chain uses TRBV9 with TRBJ2-7; TRBD2 matches 7 bases. This CDR3 is built from 10 residues. Germline assignment: CDR1 SGDLS and CDR2 YYNGEE. Germline trimming cut 10 bases from V and 3 bases from J; bases unmatched to any gene: 1. This CDR3 reads CAGRGYEQYF. The CDR3 DNA sequence: TGTGCCGGGAGGGGCTACGAGCAGTACTTC.

The rearrangement joins TRBV4-3 to TRBJ2-7; 8 bases line up with TRBD2. Germline CDR1 is LGHNA and CDR2 is YSLEER. V shed 4 bases and J 0 bases; nucleotides not matched to a gene: 2. The CDR3 is made up of 14 amino acids. DNA of the CDR3: TGCGCCAGCAGCCGAGGGACTAGCTCCTACGAGCAGTACTTC. This encodes CASSRGTSSYEQYF.

This rearrangement joins TRBV30 to TRBJ1-2; D is unresolved. CDR3 length: 13 residues. V gave up 3 bases and J gave up 7 bases, with 15 bases separating them. Germline lookup yields CDR1 GTSNPN and CDR2 SVGIG (reference sequence). The CDR3 loop is CAWRVDWRIGYTF. CDR3 coding DNA: TGTGCCTGGAGAGTGGACTGGAGAATTGGCTACACCTTC. The variable domain in full, with the rest retrieved from reference TRBV30 and TRBJ1-2, is SQTIHQWPATLVQPVGSPLSLECTVEGTSNPNLYWYRQAAGRGLQLLFYSVGIGQISSEVPQNLSASRPQDRQFILSSKKLLLSDSGFYLCAWRVDWRIGYTFGSGTRLTVV.

V usage is TRBV11-3 and J usage is TRBJ1-5; perhaps TRBD1 as D (5 bases). CDR3 length: 18 residues. The V gene's germline CDR1 is SGHNT and CDR2 YENEEA. V dropped 0 bases and J dropped 2 bases, with 17 bases sitting between them. The CDR3 spells CASSLDREQAPGNQPQHF. The CDR3 coding sequence is TGTGCCAGCAGCTTAGATCGAGAACAGGCCCCCGGCAATCAGCCCCAGCATTTT.

The chain carries TRBV9 and TRBJ2-2, with TRBD2 identical over 8 bases. The junction had 4 bases not matched to a gene; V was cut back by 3 bases and J by 6 bases. Germline assignment: CDR1 SGDLS and CDR2 YYNGEE. This CDR3 has 14 residues. Written as DNA, the CDR3 is TGTGCCAGCAGCGGAGGACTAGCCCCCGGGGAGCTGTTTTTT. This gives the protein CASSGGLAPGELFF.

The DNA of the CDR3 is TGTGCCAGCAGCCCTTATTTGGCTACTGAAGCTTTCTTT. Translating it yields CASSPYLATEAFF. V gene TRBV7-2 combines with J gene TRBJ1-1, with unresolved D. CDR1 is SGHTA and CDR2 is FQGNSA in the germline V gene. V was pared by 5 bases and J by 5 bases, with 12 bases between. The CDR3 covers 13 residues.

This clone was counted a single time. V is TRBV6-6 and J is TRBJ1-2; 8 positions match TRBD1. The germline CDR1 and CDR2 sequences are MNHNY and SVGAGI (reference sequence). V shed 11 bases, J shed 4 bases, and the junction held 9 bases outside the gene matches. The CDR3 totals 13 residues. The CDR3 nucleotides read TGTGCCGGACGAACCCAGGGGGCCTATGGCTACACCTTC. It encodes CAGRTQGAYGYTF.

V and J are TRBV4-3 and TRBJ2-3, with D possibly TRBD1 on 5 matching bases. The CDR3 covers 15 residues. Germline assignment: CDR1 LGHNA and CDR2 YSLEER. Trimming pared 4 bases from V and 1 base from J, leaving 12 bases between. The chain's CDR3 is CASSLQASGTDTQYF. CDR3 sequence (DNA): TGCGCCAGCAGCCTACAGGCCTCTGGCACAGATACGCAGTATTTT.

Only one count was recorded for this clone. V and J are TRBV11-3 and TRBJ2-3; D unresolved. The germline CDR1 and CDR2 sequences are SGHNT and YENEEA. Trimming took 1 base from V and 8 from J, leaving 7 bases between them. The CDR3 extends over 12 amino acids. CDR3 nucleotides: TGTGCCAGCAGCTTAGCATTCGGTACGCAGTATTTT. Translation gives CASSLAFGTQYF.

The rearrangement uses TRBV7-9 and TRBJ2-7; TRBD2 aligns across 11 bases. This CDR3 is built from 13 residues. Trimming cost V 7 bases and J 6 bases; bases outside gene matches: 5. Germline V gives CDR1 SEHNR, CDR2 FQNEAQ (reference sequence). The CDR3 sequence: CASILAGEVEQYF. In nucleotides, the CDR3 is TGTGCCAGCATACTAGCGGGAGAGGTCGAGCAGTACTTC.

V is TRBV7-2 and J is TRBJ2-7; 10 nucleotides match TRBD1. The germline V gene encodes CDR1 SGHTA and CDR2 FQGNSA. The CDR3 consists of 18 residues. The J segment lost 4 bases and the V segment lost 4 bases, leaving 16 bases of the junction unmatched. The CDR3 loop is CASSSRGDRGRLSYEQYF. In DNA, the CDR3 is TGTGCCAGCAGCTCTAGAGGAGACAGGGGGCGACTTTCGTACGAGCAGTACTTC.

The rearrangement links TRBV6-5 to TRBJ2-2; the match to TRBD1 covers 10 bases. Germline V lookup: CDR1 MNHEY, CDR2 SVGAGI. V lost 8 bases, J lost 4 bases, and 4 bases stayed unmatched. This CDR3 spans 14 amino acids. This CDR3 reads CASHRDRGTGELFF. CDR3 coding DNA: TGTGCCAGCCACCGGGACAGGGGCACCGGGGAGCTGTTTTTT.